This record concerns one T cell receptor (beta chain) sequence. Profiled with immunoSEQ multiplex PCR; TCRdb holds only in-frame clones, not every one. The data contain some 200,000 clones, roughly four fifths of them seen just once; the ten biggest clones take up about an eighth. The CDR3 totals 13 residues. Trimming left V 6 bases short and J 4 bases short, with 13 bases between. CDR1 and CDR2 (germline): SGHTS, YDEGEE. The sample belongs to a study of blood T cell repertoires in COVID-19. The overall study: Sample material is recorded as cDNA or gDNA derived from T cells, B-cell-depleted T cells, or PBMCs.

This clonotype was obtained from a man aged 35 to 55 who had recovered from COVID-19. The source material was PBMCs or T cells enriched from blood (not recorded which). The chain uses TRBV5-8 and TRBJ2-5, with a possible D match to TRBD2 (5 bases). The CDR3 region is CASKRTDAETQYF. CDR3 in DNA: TGTGCCAGCAAGAGGACTGACGCAGAGACCCAGTACTTC.